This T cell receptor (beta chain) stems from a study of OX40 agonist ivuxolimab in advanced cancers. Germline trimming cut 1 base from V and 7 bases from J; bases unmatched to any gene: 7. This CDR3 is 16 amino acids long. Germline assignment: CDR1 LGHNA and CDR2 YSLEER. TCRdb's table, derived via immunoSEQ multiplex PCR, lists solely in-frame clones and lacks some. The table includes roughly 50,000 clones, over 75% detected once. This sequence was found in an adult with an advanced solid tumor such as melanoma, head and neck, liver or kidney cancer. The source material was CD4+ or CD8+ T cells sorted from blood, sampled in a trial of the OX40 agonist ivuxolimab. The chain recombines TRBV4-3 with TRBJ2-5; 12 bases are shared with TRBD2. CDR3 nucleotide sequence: TGCGCCAGCAGCCAAGGACTAGCGGGAGAACAGGGGACCCAGTACTTC. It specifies CASSQGLAGEQGTQYF.